The 4 T cell receptor beta chains below were found in one sample sequenced in a study of CD8 T cells in Susac syndrome. With random hexamers, 0.5 to 1 ug RNA was reverse transcribed. TCRdb recomputed calls from the immunoSEQ multiplex PCR reads with MiXCR, one row per CDR3 protein. This sample carries under 150,000 distinct CDR3 sequences, 94% of them seen once, and the ten largest clones take approximately 0.25%. The sequencing input was CD8+ T cells from PBMCs. The receptors shown here come from a human donor in good health.

V gene TRBV29-1 combines with J gene TRBJ1-1; D is possibly TRBD1 (5 bases). The CDR3 is made up of 13 amino acids. CDR1 and CDR2 (germline): SQVTM, ANQGSEA. The V gene lost 2 bases and the J gene lost 6 bases, with 13 bases spanning the gap. The CDR3 sequence is CSVEWGEVAEAFF. The CDR3, as DNA: TGCAGCGTTGAATGGGGGGAGGTGGCTGAAGCTTTCTTT. The full variable domain, its missing parts supplied by reference TRBV29-1 and TRBJ1-1, is SAVISQKPSRDICQRGTSLTIQCQVDSQVTMMFWYRQQPGQSLTLIATANQGSEATYESGFVIDKFPISRPNLTFSTLTVSNMSPEDSSIYLCSVEWGEVAEAFFGQGTRLTVV.

The genes are TRBV4-3 and TRBJ1-2, with 7 bases identical to TRBD1. The CDR3 loop spans 14 amino acids. Germline V gene sequence: CDR1 LGHNA, CDR2 YSLEER. J gave up 5 bases and V 4 bases, and 7 bases lay outside the gene matches. DNA for the CDR3: TGCGCCAGCAGCCCGGGGACAGCAAGTTATGGCTACACCTTC. Amino acids: CASSPGTASYGYTF.

About this clonotype itself: One junction end disagrees with the germline gene, perhaps due to a read error. The chain joins TRBV15 to TRBJ1-1, with unresolved D. CDR3 length equals 10 residues. Per the germline V gene, CDR1 is LNHNV and CDR2 is YYDKDF (reference sequence). The CDR3 loop reads CATSNGRSIF. In nucleotides, the CDR3 is TGTGCCACCAGCAATGGCCGATCTATCTTT.

The gene calls are TRBV7-6 and TRBJ1-4; D not certain. V was pared by 2 bases and J by 8 bases, with 18 bases between. This CDR3 is built from 16 residues. Germline V gene sequence: CDR1 SGHVS, CDR2 FNYEAQ. CDR3 residues: CASSLTVSGLDEKLFF. The CDR3 nucleotides are TGTGCCAGCAGCTTAACGGTATCGGGCTTGGACGAAAAACTGTTTTTT. The full variable domain, completed using reference TRBV7-6 and TRBJ1-4, is GAGVSQSPRYKVTKRGQDVALRCDPISGHVSLYWYRQALGQGPEFLTYFNYEAQQDKSGLPNDRFSAERPEGSISTLTIQRTEQRDSAMYRCASSLTVSGLDEKLFFGSGTQLSVL.